Listed here are 13 T cell receptor beta chains from one sample, sequenced in a study of shared clonotypes between healthy human individuals. Libraries were prepared by immunoSEQ multiplex PCR; TCRdb keeps only in-frame clonotypes and omits some of them. The sample carries over 400,000 clones, approximately 82% recorded once. The specimen sequenced was PBMCs. These receptor sequences come from a woman aged 40 to 49 in good health. Some clones in this sample may be carry-over from other donors' samples.

Only a few counts were recorded for this clone. The chain recombines TRBV7-8 with TRBJ2-2, with 11 bases matching TRBD1. With 5 bases clipped from V and 6 bases from J, the junction kept 11 bases outside the gene matches. Germline CDR1 and CDR2: SGHVS and FQNEAQ. The CDR3 sequence is 17 residues long. CDR3 nucleotide sequence: TGTGCCAGCAGCCCGCAATGGACAGGGGGCTTTTCCGGGGAGCTGTTTTTT. It is translated as CASSPQWTGGFSGELFF.

The CDR3 region is CASSLDIGEGSYEQYF. The CDR3 DNA reads TGTGCCAGCAGCTTAGATATAGGCGAGGGGTCCTACGAGCAGTACTTC. This chain links TRBV11-2 with TRBJ2-7; the D call may be TRBD1 or TRBD2 (5 bases each). V lost 0 bases, J lost 1 base, and 13 bases lay in between. The CDR3 runs 16 residues. Germline V gives CDR1 SGHAT, CDR2 FQNNGV.

The J gene is TRBJ1-1, the V gene TRBV27, with a possible D match to TRBD1 (6 bases). This CDR3 has 14 amino acids. Per germline, CDR1 MNHEY and CDR2 SMNVEV (reference sequence). Trimming took off 2 bases at V and 7 bases at J, with 14 bases between the two ends. The CDR3 coding sequence is TGTGCCAGCAGTTTAAGCCCTCACAGGGTTGAAGCTTTCTTT. Its protein is CASSLSPHRVEAFF.

This clone was observed a few times. J is TRBJ2-2 and V is TRBV18; the D gene is possibly TRBD1 (5 bases). CDR1 is KGHSH and CDR2 is LQKENI in the germline V gene. The CDR3 is 14 amino acids. V was pared by 8 bases and J by 0 bases, with 10 bases between. CDR3 loop: CASKGQANTGELFF. The CDR3 DNA is TGTGCCAGCAAAGGACAAGCGAACACCGGGGAGCTGTTTTTT.

The V gene is TRBV7-3, the J gene TRBJ2-3; D remains unclear. Trimming removed 8 bases from V and 7 bases from J, with 16 bases in between. The CDR3 length is 13 residues. Germline V gene sequence: CDR1 SGHTA, CDR2 FQGTGA. CDR3 protein: CASGSTAAHTQYF. CDR3 coding DNA: TGTGCCAGCGGATCGACTGCCGCCCATACGCAGTATTTT.

The chain has TRBV6-6 and TRBJ1-2; D not resolved. Trimming cost V 4 bases and J 2 bases, with 11 bases left between them. CDR3 length: 14 residues. Germline V gene lookup returns CDR1 MNHNY and CDR2 SVGAGI (reference sequence). Written as DNA, the CDR3 is TGTGCCAGCAGTTCTCAGGCGCACAACTATGGCTACACCTTC. Its protein is CASSSQAHNYGYTF.

This clone has more than one count but fewer than ten. The V call is TRBV30, the J call TRBJ2-5; D is possibly TRBD1 (5 bases). V was cut by 3 bases and J by 4 bases, with 18 bases left in between. Germline CDR1 and CDR2: GTSNPN and SVGIG (reference sequence). The CDR3 is 15 residues long. The chain's CDR3 is CAWRDLGRESETQYF. CDR3 DNA sequence: TGTGCCTGGAGAGACTTGGGCAGGGAATCAGAGACCCAGTACTTC.

This clone turned up a few times. This sequence joins TRBV7-8 and TRBJ2-5; 10 nucleotides align to TRBD2. V gave up 2 bases and J gave up 12 bases; unmatched junction bases: 21. The germline CDR1 and CDR2 sequences are SGHVS and FQNEAQ. There are 18 residues in the CDR3. The CDR3 DNA is TGTGCCAGCAGCTTATTTTCTAGCGGGAGCCCCTGGGCGGGAGACAAGTACTTC. Amino acids: CASSLFSSGSPWAGDKYF.

There are a few counts of this clone. The chain combines TRBV5-1 with TRBJ1-1; D gene ambiguous. Between the trimmed V and J ends, which lost 2 bases and 4 bases, there was a span of 15 bases. The CDR3 length is 15 residues. Germline CDR1 reads SGHRS; CDR2 reads YFSETQ. The CDR3 DNA is TGCGCCAGCAGCTTTAAGAGAGACGGGCTCACTGAAGCTTTCTTT. Its protein product is CASSFKRDGLTEAFF.

The chain couples TRBV7-2 to TRBJ2-7; 10 bases are a match to TRBD1. CDR1 and CDR2 (germline): SGHTA, FQGNSA. With V trimmed by 4 bases and J by 2 bases, 5 bases remained unmatched. The CDR3 runs 15 residues. In nucleotides, the CDR3 is TGTGCCAGCAGCTCCCGGACAGGGGGTACCTACGAGCAGTACTTC. Encoded protein: CASSSRTGGTYEQYF.

This clone was detected once. The chain uses TRBV5-4 and TRBJ2-1; TRBD2 might be the D (5 bases). The germline V gene encodes CDR1 SGHNT and CDR2 YYREEE (reference sequence). The CDR3 is 14 amino acids. The ends were cut back, 4 bases at V and 2 bases at J, with 10 bases in the middle. The CDR3 region has the DNA TGTGCCAGCAGCGGGAGTAGCACCTACAATGAGCAGTTCTTC. It specifies CASSGSSTYNEQFF.

The rearrangement links TRBV28 to TRBJ2-1; tentative D call: TRBD2 (6 bases). In germline, CDR1 is MDHEN, CDR2 SYDVKM. V gave up 2 bases and J gave up 1 base, with 12 bases separating them. The CDR3 has 16 residues. The CDR3 reads CASSLNTGTSYNEQFF. The CDR3 DNA follows: TGTGCCAGCAGTTTAAATACGGGGACTTCCTACAATGAGCAGTTCTTC.

The chain employs TRBV10-3 and TRBJ1-1, with D maybe TRBD1 (5 bases). Deletions cut 6 bases from V and 2 bases from J, with 13 bases between. In germline, CDR1 is ENHRY, CDR2 SYGVKD. This CDR3 has 14 residues. CDR3 sequence (DNA): TGTGCCATCAGCGCCATAGGGGCCAACACTGAAGCTTTCTTT. This codes for CAISAIGANTEAFF.